This T cell receptor beta chain was documented in a study of CD8 T cells in Susac syndrome. Sequencing of TCR beta was undertaken in CD8+ and CD4+ T cells derived from blood. The multiple sclerosis controls, all treatment-naive patients, had relapsing-remitting disease that was stable or active. When the RNA was reverse transcribed, random hexamers were used with an input of roughly 0.45 to 1 ug. By means of immunoSEQ multiplex PCR, TCR beta CDR3 spanning 54 Vbeta and 13 Jbeta underwent amplification. MiXCR, run by TCRdb on the immunoSEQ multiplex PCR reads, gives a single entry per CDR3 protein. The repertoire has 100,000 to 150,000 distinct CDR3 sequences, around 86% of them found once; the top ten carry 0.51%. The V end lost 0 bases, the J end lost 0 bases, and 10 bases lay between the germline ends. Germline CDR1 MRHNA, CDR2 SNTAGT. The CDR3 consists of 16 residues.

This rearrangement joins TRBV6-4 to TRBJ2-3, with D maybe TRBD2 (6 bases). Material for sequencing was CD8+ T cells from PBMCs. The receptor comes from a human donor with multiple sclerosis. CDR3 DNA: TGTGCCAGCAGTGACTCAGGCGGGACTAGCACAGATACGCAGTATTTT. It yields the protein CASSDSGGTSTDTQYF.